This T cell receptor (beta chain) was retrieved from a study of shared clonotypes between healthy human individuals. The wider study: Each donor contributed plates that comprised three CD4 naive, three CD4 memory, two CD8 naive and one CD8 memory.

Only in-frame clones appear in the TCRdb table, and some are missing; sequencing was by immunoSEQ multiplex PCR. The data hold 300,000 to 350,000 clones, with 70% to 75% observed a single time. Study results and caveats: Compared with memory subsets, naive subsets generally had larger estimated richness. Among a few donors, approximately 5% of naive CD4 clonotypes were found in common. Generation probabilities of non-shared clonotypes were lower (relative to those shared by all four donors).

Trimming took 6 bases from V and 5 from J, leaving 12 bases between them. The CDR3 loop spans 13 amino acids. Per the germline V gene, CDR1 is MNHNS and CDR2 is SASEGT. Note on this clone: Its specificity is unknown.

Sequencing was done on a sample of memory CD4+ T cells sorted from blood. Subset here: CD45RA-negative fraction. This sequence joins TRBV6-1 and TRBJ2-3; D gene uncertain. The sequence derives from a man aged 30 to 45 in good health. CDR3 region: CASSTFALDTQYF. CDR3 DNA: TGTGCCAGCAGCACCTTCGCACTAGATACGCAGTATTTT.